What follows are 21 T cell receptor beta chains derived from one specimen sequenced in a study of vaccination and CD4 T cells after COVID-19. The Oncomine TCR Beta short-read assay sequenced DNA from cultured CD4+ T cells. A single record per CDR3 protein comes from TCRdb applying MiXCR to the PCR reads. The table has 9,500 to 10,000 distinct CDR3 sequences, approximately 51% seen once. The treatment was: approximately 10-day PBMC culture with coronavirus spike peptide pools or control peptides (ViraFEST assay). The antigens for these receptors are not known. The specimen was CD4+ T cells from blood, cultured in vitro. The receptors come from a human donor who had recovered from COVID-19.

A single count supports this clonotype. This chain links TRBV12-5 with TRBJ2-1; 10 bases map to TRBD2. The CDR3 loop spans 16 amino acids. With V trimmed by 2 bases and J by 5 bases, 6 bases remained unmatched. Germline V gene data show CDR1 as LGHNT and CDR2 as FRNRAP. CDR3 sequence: CASGLRLAGDHNEQFF. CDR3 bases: TGTGCTAGTGGTTTGCGCCTAGCGGGGGATCACAATGAGCAGTTCTTC. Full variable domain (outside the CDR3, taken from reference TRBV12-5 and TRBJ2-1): DARVTQTPRHKVTEMGQEVTMRCQPILGHNTVFWYRQTMMQGLELLAYFRNRAPLDDSGMPKDRFSAEMPDATLATLKIQPSEPRDSAVYFCASGLRLAGDHNEQFFGPGTRLTVL.

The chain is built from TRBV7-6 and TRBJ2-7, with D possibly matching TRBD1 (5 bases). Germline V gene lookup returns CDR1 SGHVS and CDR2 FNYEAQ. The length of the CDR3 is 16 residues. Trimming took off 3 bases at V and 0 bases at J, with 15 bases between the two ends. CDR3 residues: CASSFGRGVSSYEQYF. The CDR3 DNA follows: TGTGCCAGCAGCTTCGGAAGGGGCGTTAGCTCCTACGAGCAGTACTTC.

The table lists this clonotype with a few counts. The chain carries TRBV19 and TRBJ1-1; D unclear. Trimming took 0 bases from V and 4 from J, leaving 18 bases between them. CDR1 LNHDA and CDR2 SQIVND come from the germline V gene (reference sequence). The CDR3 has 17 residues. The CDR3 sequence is CASSIDLSRNLPTEAFF. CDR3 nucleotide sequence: TGTGCCAGTAGTATAGATCTTTCCAGGAACCTTCCCACTGAAGCTTTCTTT. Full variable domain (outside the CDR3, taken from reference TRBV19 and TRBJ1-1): DGGITQSPKYLFRKEGQNVTLSCEQNLNHDAMYWYRQDPGQGLRLIYYSQIVNDFQKGDIAEGYSVSREKKESFPLTVTSAQKNPTAFYLCASSIDLSRNLPTEAFFGQGTRLTVV.

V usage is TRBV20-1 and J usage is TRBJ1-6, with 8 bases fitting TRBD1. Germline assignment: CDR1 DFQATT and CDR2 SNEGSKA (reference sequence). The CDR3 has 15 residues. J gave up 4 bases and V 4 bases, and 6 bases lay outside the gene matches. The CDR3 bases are TGCAGTGCTATCCCAGGGGGCTCTTATAATTCACCCCTCCACTTT. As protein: CSAIPGGSYNSPLHF.

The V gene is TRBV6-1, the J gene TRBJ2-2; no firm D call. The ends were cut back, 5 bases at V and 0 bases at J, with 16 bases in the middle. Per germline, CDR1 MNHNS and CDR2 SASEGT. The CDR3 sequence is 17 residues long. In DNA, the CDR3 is TGTGCCAGCAGTCCACGTCTCGCGGCAGCGAACACCGGGGAGCTGTTTTTT. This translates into CASSPRLAAANTGELFF.

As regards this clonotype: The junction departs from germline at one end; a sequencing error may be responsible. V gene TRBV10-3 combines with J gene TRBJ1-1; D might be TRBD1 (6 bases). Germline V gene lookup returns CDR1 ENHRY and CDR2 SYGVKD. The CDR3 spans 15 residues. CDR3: CASSLGGTMNTEAFF. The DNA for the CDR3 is TGTGCCAGCAGTTTAGGGGGGACCATGAACACTGAAGCTTTCTTT.

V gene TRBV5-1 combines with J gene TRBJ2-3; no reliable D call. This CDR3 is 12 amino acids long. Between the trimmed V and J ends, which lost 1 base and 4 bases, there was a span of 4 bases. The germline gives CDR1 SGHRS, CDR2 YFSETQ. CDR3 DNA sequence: TGCGCCAGCAGCTTGAGTTCAGATACGCAGTATTTT. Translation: CASSLSSDTQYF.

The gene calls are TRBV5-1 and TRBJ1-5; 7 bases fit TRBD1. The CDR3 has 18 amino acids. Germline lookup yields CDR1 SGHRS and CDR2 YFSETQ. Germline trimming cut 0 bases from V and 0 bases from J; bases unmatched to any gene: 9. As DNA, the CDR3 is TGCGCCAGCAGCTTGGTGGCCAGGGGGGAATATAGCAATCAGCCCCAGCATTTT. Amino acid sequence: CASSLVARGEYSNQPQHF.

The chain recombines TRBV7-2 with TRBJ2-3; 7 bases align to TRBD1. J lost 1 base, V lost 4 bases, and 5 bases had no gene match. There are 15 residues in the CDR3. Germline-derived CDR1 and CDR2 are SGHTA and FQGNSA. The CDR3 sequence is CASSYRGSGTDTQYF. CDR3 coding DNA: TGTGCCAGCAGCTACAGGGGCTCGGGCACAGATACGCAGTATTTT.

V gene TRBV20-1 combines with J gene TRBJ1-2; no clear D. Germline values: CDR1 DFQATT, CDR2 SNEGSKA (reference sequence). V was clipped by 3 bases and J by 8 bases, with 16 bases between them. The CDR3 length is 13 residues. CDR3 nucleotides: TGCAGTGCTAGGGAGGACGGCTATGGAGGCTACACCTTC. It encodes CSAREDGYGGYTF.

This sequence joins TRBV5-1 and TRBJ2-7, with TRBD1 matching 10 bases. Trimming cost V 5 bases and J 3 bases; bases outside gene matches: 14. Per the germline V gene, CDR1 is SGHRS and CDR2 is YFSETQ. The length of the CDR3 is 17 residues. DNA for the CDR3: TGCGCCAGCAGGCCACCCAGGGCGGGACAGGGGCACTACGAGCAGTACTTC. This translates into CASRPPRAGQGHYEQYF.

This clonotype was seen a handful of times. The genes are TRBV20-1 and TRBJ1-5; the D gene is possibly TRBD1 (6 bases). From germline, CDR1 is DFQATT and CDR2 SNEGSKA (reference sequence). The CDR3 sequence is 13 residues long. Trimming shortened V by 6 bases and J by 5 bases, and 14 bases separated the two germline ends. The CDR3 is CSANAGVDQPQHF. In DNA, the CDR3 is TGCAGTGCAAACGCAGGGGTAGATCAGCCCCAGCATTTT.

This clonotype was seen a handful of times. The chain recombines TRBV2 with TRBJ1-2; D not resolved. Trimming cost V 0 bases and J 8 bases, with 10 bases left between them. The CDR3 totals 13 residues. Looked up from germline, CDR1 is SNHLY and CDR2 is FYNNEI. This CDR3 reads CASSEALGSGYTF. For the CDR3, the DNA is TGTGCCAGCAGTGAAGCGCTCGGCTCGGGCTACACCTTC. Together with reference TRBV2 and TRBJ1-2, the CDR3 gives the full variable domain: EPEVTQTPSHQVTQMGQEVILRCVPISNHLYFYWYRQILGQKVEFLVSFYNNEISEKSEIFDDQFSVERPDGSNFTLKIRSTKLEDSAMYFCASSEALGSGYTFGSGTRLTVV.

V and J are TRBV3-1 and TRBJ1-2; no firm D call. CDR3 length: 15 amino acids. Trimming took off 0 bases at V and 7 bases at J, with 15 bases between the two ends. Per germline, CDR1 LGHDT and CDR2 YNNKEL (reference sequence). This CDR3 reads CASSQESRGSSGYTF. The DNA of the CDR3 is TGTGCCAGCAGCCAAGAGAGTCGGGGTTCGAGTGGCTACACCTTC.

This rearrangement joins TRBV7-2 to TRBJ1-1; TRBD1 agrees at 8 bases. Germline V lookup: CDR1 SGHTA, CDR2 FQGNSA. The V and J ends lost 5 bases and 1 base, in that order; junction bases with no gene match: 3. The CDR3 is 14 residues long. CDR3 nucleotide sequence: TGTGCCAGCAGCACAACAGGGGGGAACACTGAAGCTTTCTTT. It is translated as CASSTTGGNTEAFF.

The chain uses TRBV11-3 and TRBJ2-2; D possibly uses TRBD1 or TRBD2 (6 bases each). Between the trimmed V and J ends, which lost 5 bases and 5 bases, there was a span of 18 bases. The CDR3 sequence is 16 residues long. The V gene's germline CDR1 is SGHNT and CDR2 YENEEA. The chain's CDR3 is CASSPVSQGTTGELFF. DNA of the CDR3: TGTGCCAGCAGCCCCGTCAGCCAGGGGACTACCGGGGAGCTGTTTTTT.

The CDR3 protein is CASSEGVVNYGYTF. CDR3 bases: TGTGCCAGCTCAGAAGGGGTGGTTAACTATGGCTACACCTTC. The rearrangement links TRBV18 to TRBJ1-2, with D maybe TRBD1 (5 bases). This CDR3 has 14 residues. The V end lost 5 bases, the J end lost 1 base, and 11 bases lay between the germline ends. The germline V gene encodes CDR1 KGHSH and CDR2 LQKENI.

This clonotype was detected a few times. CDR3 sequence (DNA): TGTGCCAGCAGGAGTGACGCTAGCGGTAGCACCGGGGAGCTGTTTTTT. Its protein is CASRSDASGSTGELFF. The V and J genes are TRBV6-1 and TRBJ2-2; TRBD2 matches 7 bases. V trimming: 6 bases; J trimming: 4 bases; junction bases outside the gene matches: 11. Germline CDR1 and CDR2: MNHNS and SASEGT. CDR3 length: 16 residues.

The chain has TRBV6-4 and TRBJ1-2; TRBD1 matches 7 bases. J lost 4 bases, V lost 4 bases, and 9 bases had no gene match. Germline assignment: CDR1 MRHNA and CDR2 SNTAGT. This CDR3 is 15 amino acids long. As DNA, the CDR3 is TGTGCCAGCAGTGGAAACAGGGGAGCCAGCTATGGCTACACCTTC. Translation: CASSGNRGASYGYTF.

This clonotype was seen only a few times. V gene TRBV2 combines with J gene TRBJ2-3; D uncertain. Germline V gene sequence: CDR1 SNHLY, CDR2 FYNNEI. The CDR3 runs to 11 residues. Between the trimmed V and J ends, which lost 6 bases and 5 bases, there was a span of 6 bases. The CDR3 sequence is CASSERDTQYF. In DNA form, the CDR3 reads TGTGCCAGCAGCGAGCGAGATACGCAGTATTTT.

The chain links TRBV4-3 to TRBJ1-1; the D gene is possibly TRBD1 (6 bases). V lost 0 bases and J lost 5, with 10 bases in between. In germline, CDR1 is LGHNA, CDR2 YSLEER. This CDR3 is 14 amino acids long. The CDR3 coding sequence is TGCGCCAGCAGCCAAGACGGCAGGGGTACTGAAGCTTTCTTT. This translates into CASSQDGRGTEAFF.